This is a list of T cell receptor beta chains from one sample in a study of regulatory T cells in long-lasting Graves disease. TCRdb re-called the multiplex PCR reads through MiXCR, storing one row per CDR3 protein. This sample has 500,000 to 700,000 distinct CDR3 sequences, with around 30% found just once. The input for sequencing was peripheral blood mononuclear cells (PBMCs), taken when the disease was refractory, from a patient treated with antithyroid drugs. The receptors were gathered from a female donor with Graves disease. Each CDR3 is given with its conserved first and last residue. D genes are given only for firm matches. Clone size, where shown, is once, few, many, or a class for clones that have expanded.

V gene	J gene	clone size	D gene	CDR3 protein
TRBV4-1	TRBJ1-6	-	-	CASSRDSDYNSPLHF
TRBV29-1	TRBJ1-1	few	-	CSVVFGNTEAFF
TRBV7-9	TRBJ1-2	-	-	CASSLVPSITVNYGYTF
TRBV27	TRBJ1-2	-	TRBD1	CASSPLQGALYGYTF
TRBV7-9	TRBJ1-1	-	-	CASSLTTPRTEAFF
TRBV29-1	TRBJ1-4	few	-	CSVILALNEKLFF
TRBV20-1	TRBJ2-7	many	TRBD2	CSASSGLAGAYEQYF
TRBV28	TRBJ1-5	-	-	CASSFPGSDNQPQHF
TRBV12-3/TRBV12-4	TRBJ1-5	many	-	CASSLGRGQGNQPQHF
TRBV28	TRBJ2-7	many	-	CASSLDGTAGEQYF
TRBV11-2	TRBJ1-2	-	TRBD1	CASSLVAGTGSDYYGYTF
TRBV3-1	TRBJ1-1	-	-	CASSQDGPGMNTEAFF
TRBV7-9	TRBJ1-1	-	-	CASTMGGPENTEAFF
TRBV10-2	TRBJ1-4	-	-	CASRGEGGEKLFF
TRBV6-1	TRBJ2-5	-	TRBD1	CASTWTGAETQYF
TRBV6-1	TRBJ2-7	-	-	CASSEGQGTTYEQYF
TRBV7-2	TRBJ2-1	-	TRBD2	CASSLAPQTSGRGYNEQFF
TRBV20-1	TRBJ2-7	few	-	CSANQDNSYEQYF
TRBV6-5	TRBJ1-2	few	TRBD1	CASSYRRGQGEGYTF
TRBV18	TRBJ1-4	-	TRBD1	CASSTIDRGNEKLFF
TRBV6-1	TRBJ1-2	-	-	CASYGRDYGYIF
TRBV29-1	TRBJ1-2	few	-	CSVDQRNYGYTF
TRBV7-2	TRBJ1-2	few	-	CASSRGGGNYGYTF
TRBV7-9	TRBJ1-1	-	-	CASIPGQLNTEAFF
TRBV2	TRBJ1-2	-	TRBD1	CASSEDRGDGYTF
TRBV4-1	TRBJ2-7	few	-	CASSQVTGSYEQYF
TRBV11-2	TRBJ1-5	many	-	CASSFDPNQPQHF
TRBV7-9	TRBJ2-4	-	-	CASRLLGANIQYF
TRBV28	TRBJ1-2	many	TRBD1	CASSSTWDRETNYGYTF
TRBV5-5	TRBJ2-1	few	TRBD1	CASSFSRDRVFNEQFF
TRBV28	TRBJ1-2	many	-	CASTSLRAHNYGYTF
TRBV3-1	TRBJ2-5	-	TRBD1	CASSHSGTGVDETQYF